This T cell receptor (beta chain) was sequenced during a study of cytomegalovirus exposure and HLA in healthy donors. Study-wide points: Apparent HLA restriction characterized most CMV-associated TCR beta chains in a later analysis.

The PCR used 60 Vbeta and 13 Jbeta primers. Clones were sequenced by immunoSEQ multiplex PCR, and TCRdb holds only the in-frame ones, with some missing. The sample contains around 120,000 clones, over 60% of which appear only once. About this clone: The target antigen is unknown.

Germline V gene data show CDR1 as SGHTA and CDR2 as FQGNSA. The CDR3 is 15 residues long. V lost 5 bases and J lost 6; bases outside the gene matches: 7. The chain uses TRBV7-2 and TRBJ1-5, with 10 bases aligning to TRBD1. This TCR derives from a female donor in good health and CMV-seropositive. The specimen sequenced was PBMCs. This CDR3 is CASSPDRGRIQPQHF. CDR3 in DNA: TGTGCCAGCAGCCCAGACAGGGGGCGGATTCAGCCCCAGCATTTT.